This is a list of T cell receptor beta chains from one sample in a study of Ad26.COV2.S vaccination and SARS-CoV-2 variants. Data came from immunoSEQ multiplex PCR; TCRdb stores just in-frame clones and leaves some out. The data contain hundreds of thousands of clones, about 90% of them seen just once; the ten biggest clones take up about 1.5%. The sample here was peripheral blood, taken in a trial of Ad26.COV2.S vaccine versus placebo. All receptors come from a person between 18 and 59 years old who received the Ad26.COV2.S COVID-19 vaccine or a placebo. The CDR3 runs from the conserved cysteine through the conserved F or W. A D gene is named only where the DNA matches it firmly. Rows give clone size only sometimes, using once, few, many, or a class for an expanded clone.

>TRBD2|.|TRBV27|TRBJ2-7
TGTGCCAGCAGTCCTCGGACTAGCGGGAGTCTCCTCTCCTACGAGCAGTACTTC
CASSPRTSGSLLSYEQYF
>.|.|TRBV4-2|TRBJ2-1
TGTGCCAGCAGCCAAGATGGAACAGGGGGGGATGAGCAGTTCTTC
CASSQDGTGGDEQFF
>.|.|TRBV6-5|TRBJ1-2
TGTGCCAGCAGTTATGGAAACTATGGCTACACCTTC
CASSYGNYGYTF
>TRBD2|once|TRBV4-1|TRBJ2-7
TGCGCCAGCAGCCAAGAGCCCCCGGGACTAGCTTACGAGCAGTACTTC
CASSQEPPGLAYEQYF
>.|.|TRBV19|TRBJ2-5
TGTGCCAGTAGTATAATGGGAGGAGAGACCCAGTACTTC
CASSIMGGETQYF
>.|.|TRBV19|TRBJ2-2
TGTGCCAGTGGCTTTTCACTTGCCGGGGAGCTGTTTTTT
CASGFSLAGELFF
>.|.|TRBV3-1/TRBV3-2|TRBJ1-4
TGTGCCAGCAGCCAACCTTTGACAGGACTTAATGAAAAACTGTTTTTT
CASSQPLTGLNEKLFF
>.|.|TRBV6-5|TRBJ1-1
TGTGCCAGCAGTTACTCGCTCCTAGGGAGCACTGAAGCTTTCTTT
CASSYSLLGSTEAFF
>.|.|TRBV14|TRBJ2-1
TGTGCCAGCAGCCAATATGACAGCTTTGGAGAGCAGTTCTTC
CASSQYDSFGEQFF
>.|.|TRBV23-1|TRBJ2-7
TGCGCCAGCAGTCATGGAGACAGACGCTCCTACGAGCAGTACTTC
CASSHGDRRSYEQYF
>.|.|TRBV19|TRBJ1-1
TGTGCCAGTAGTATAGGTCGGGGAACTGAAGCTTTCTTT
CASSIGRGTEAFF
>.|.|TRBV11-2|TRBJ1-1
TGTGCCAGCAGCTTAGACAGCGGCACTGAAGCTTTCTTT
CASSLDSGTEAFF
>.|.|TRBV24-1|TRBJ1-3
TGTGCCACCAGTGAGACAACGATGGACACCATATATTTT
CATSETTMDTIYF
>TRBD1|.|TRBV6-5|TRBJ2-3
TGTGCCAGCAGTTCCGGACAGGGATTCGATACGCAGTATTTT
CASSSGQGFDTQYF
>.|.|TRBV18|TRBJ1-5
TGTGCCAGCTCACCAGGGTTAGGGCAGCCCCAGCATTTT
CASSPGLGQPQHF
>.|.|TRBV11-1|TRBJ2-3
TGTGCCAGCAGGGCTAGCGGCACAGATACGCAGTATTTT
CASRASGTDTQYF
>TRBD1|once|TRBV24-1|TRBJ2-1
TGTGCCACCAGTGACACCGGGACAGGGGGCGCCGATCAGTTCTTC
CATSDTGTGGADQFF
>.|once|TRBV7-2|TRBJ2-5
TGTGCCAGCAGCTTAGGGACGGGGCAAGAGACCCAGTACTTC
CASSLGTGQETQYF
>TRBD1|.|TRBV5-1|TRBJ2-7
TGCGCCAGCAGCTTAGAGGGGACAGGGCCATACGAGCAGTACTTC
CASSLEGTGPYEQYF
>TRBD1|once|TRBV29-1|TRBJ1-1
TGCAGCGTCCCCCGACAGGGCAACATGAACACTGAAGCTTTCTTT
CSVPRQGNMNTEAFF
>.|.|TRBV7-2|TRBJ2-3
TGTGCCAGCAGCTTAGCGGACCCTTCGGTGGGTACGCAGTATTTT
CASSLADPSVGTQYF
>.|.|TRBV7-7|TRBJ1-2
TGTGCTAGCAGCTTGGAGAGAAATTTGGCCTATGGCTACACCTTC
CASSLERNLAYGYTF
>TRBD1|.|TRBV29-1|TRBJ1-2
TGCAGCGTTAAGGTGACAGGGGGCGTCAGCTATGGCTACACCTTC
CSVKVTGGVSYGYTF
>.|.|TRBV12-5|TRBJ2-6
TGTGCTAGTGGGGAATTTCGACCTGGGGCCAACGTCCTGACTTTC
CASGEFRPGANVLTF
>.|.|TRBV6-5|TRBJ1-5
TGTGCCAGCAGTTGGGGCCGATTGGGTCAGCCCCAGCATTTT
CASSWGRLGQPQHF
>TRBD1|.|TRBV18|TRBJ2-1
TGTGCCAGCTCACCGGACCTGACAGGGCGCGAGCAGTTCTTC
CASSPDLTGREQFF
>TRBD1|.|TRBV5-1|TRBJ1-2
TGCGCCAGCAGCTTGGAGGCAGGGGGCGACTATGGCTACACCTTC
CASSLEAGGDYGYTF
>.|.|TRBV24-1|TRBJ1-1
TGTGCCACCAGTGATGCGACAGGCCGACGGACTGAAGCTTTCTTT
CATSDATGRRTEAFF
>TRBD1|.|TRBV5-1|TRBJ1-6
TGCGCCAGCACCGAACAACAGGGGGGGAATTCACCCCTCCACTTT
CASTEQQGGNSPLHF
>.|once|TRBV5-1|TRBJ2-7
TGCGCCAGCAGCTTGGGACTTGACTACGAGCAGTACTTC
CASSLGLDYEQYF
>.|.|TRBV6-2/TRBV6-3|TRBJ2-7
TGTGCCAGCAGTTACTCGAAACGGGGGTTCTCCTACGAGCAGTACTTC
CASSYSKRGFSYEQYF
>TRBD2|.|TRBV30|TRBJ2-7
TGTGCCTTCTCCAGGGGACTAGCGGGAGACGAGCAGTACTTC
CAFSRGLAGDEQYF
>.|.|TRBV2|TRBJ1-2
TGTGCCAGCAGTGAAATAGCAGCTAACTATGGCTACACCTTC
CASSEIAANYGYTF
>TRBD1|.|TRBV29-1|TRBJ2-3
TGCAGCGCCAACTCACAGGGGCCCACAGATACGCAGTATTTT
CSANSQGPTDTQYF
>.|.|TRBV29-1|TRBJ2-1
TGCAGCGTTGGCGTGGGTAATGAGCAGTTCTTC
CSVGVGNEQFF
>.|.|TRBV19|TRBJ1-6
TGTGCCAGTAGTCTCGGGGGGTCACCCCTCCACTTT
CASSLGGSPLHF
>.|.|TRBV23-1|TRBJ2-7
TGCGCCAGCAGTCATGAGCAAGCCTACGAGCAGTACTTC
CASSHEQAYEQYF
>.|.|TRBV19|TRBJ1-1
TGTGCCAGTAGTATCCTGGACGGGGGCCCCATGAACACTGAAGCTTTCTTT
CASSILDGGPMNTEAFF
>TRBD2|.|TRBV7-9|TRBJ2-3
TGTGCCAGCAGCTCGGGACTAGCGTCAATAACAGATACGCAGTATTTT
CASSSGLASITDTQYF
>.|.|TRBV18|TRBJ2-7
TGTGCCAGCTCATCCTCCGGGACACCATCCTACGAGCAGTACTTC
CASSSSGTPSYEQYF
>.|.|TRBV21-1|TRBJ2-7
TGTGCCAGCAGCAAACCGACCCAGGGCGGGGATGAGCAGTACTTC
CASSKPTQGGDEQYF
>.|.|TRBV11-3|TRBJ2-1
TGTGCCAGCAGCTTACAGGGTCCCTCCTACAATGAGCAGTTCTTC
CASSLQGPSYNEQFF
>.|.|TRBV19|TRBJ2-1
TGTGCCAGTAGTACCCCACCCTTAGGTGAGCAGTTCTTC
CASSTPPLGEQFF
>.|once|TRBV24-1|TRBJ2-2
TGTGCCACCGGGTCCGGGACCTCGAACACCGGGGAGCTGTTTTTT
CATGSGTSNTGELFF
>.|.|TRBV7-8|TRBJ2-5
TGTGCCAGCAGCTACACTAGGCTTCGCGAGACCCAGTACTTC
CASSYTRLRETQYF
>.|.|TRBV1|TRBJ2-7
TGCACCAGCAGCCACGCCCGACTAGCGGCTTCCTACGAGCAGTACTTC
CTSSHARLAASYEQYF
>.|.|TRBV2|TRBJ1-4
TGTGCCAGCAGTATAAATGAAAAACTGTTTTTT
CASSINEKLFF
>TRBD1|.|TRBV5-1|TRBJ2-4
TGCGCCAGCAGCCCGGCAGGGGGCAAAAACATTCAGTACTTC
CASSPAGGKNIQYF
>TRBD2|.|TRBV10-3|TRBJ2-1
TGTGCCATCGCGGAGCGGGAGATCAACAATGAGCAGTTCTTC
CAIAEREINNEQFF
>.|few|TRBV5-4|TRBJ2-7
TGTGCCAGCAGCTTGGCGCAGGGCCGGTCTGGCGAGCAGTACTTC
CASSLAQGRSGEQYF